What follows describes a single TCR beta chain. This sample was taken from a study of blood T cell repertoires in COVID-19. Study-level background: Samples came from the United States, Italy and Spain, spanning acute and convalescent COVID-19.

The repertoire was sequenced with immunoSEQ multiplex PCR; TCRdb's copy has only in-frame clones and lacks some. The sample lists approximately 400,000 clones, more than 75% occurring once. This CDR3 spans 14 amino acids. Deletions cut 0 bases from V and 7 bases from J, with 13 bases between. Germline V lookup: CDR1 GTSNPN, CDR2 SVGIG (reference sequence). The genes are TRBV30 and TRBJ1-5, with D unresolved. What was sequenced was PBMCs or T cells enriched from blood (not recorded which). The receptor's source is a man aged 25 to 40 who had recovered from COVID-19. As DNA, the CDR3 is TGTGCCTGGAGTGTATCTACGGTGCGCCAGCCCCAGCATTTT. Amino acids: CAWSVSTVRQPQHF.